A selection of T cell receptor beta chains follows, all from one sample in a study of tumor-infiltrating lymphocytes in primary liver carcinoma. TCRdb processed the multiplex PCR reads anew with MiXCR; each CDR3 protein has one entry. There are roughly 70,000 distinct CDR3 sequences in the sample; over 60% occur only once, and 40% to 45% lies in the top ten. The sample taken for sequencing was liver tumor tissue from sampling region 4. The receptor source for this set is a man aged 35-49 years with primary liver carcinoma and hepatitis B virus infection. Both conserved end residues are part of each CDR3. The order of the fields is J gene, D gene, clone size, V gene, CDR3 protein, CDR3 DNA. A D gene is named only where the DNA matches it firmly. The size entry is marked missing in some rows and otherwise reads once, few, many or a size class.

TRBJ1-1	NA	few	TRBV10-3	CAIGETKKHTEAFF	TGTGCCATCGGTGAGACAAAGAAACACACTGAAGCTTTCTTT
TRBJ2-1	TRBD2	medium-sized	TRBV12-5	CASGLVRGSSGGHNEQFF	TGTGCTAGTGGTTTGGTACGGGGTTCTAGCGGAGGGCACAATGAGCAGTTCTTC
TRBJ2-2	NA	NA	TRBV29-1	CSVDSGVNTGELFF	TGCAGCGTTGATTCAGGGGTGAATACCGGGGAGCTGTTTTTT
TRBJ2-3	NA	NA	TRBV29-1	CSVEGEAGITDTQYF	TGCAGCGTTGAGGGCGAGGCCGGAATCACAGATACACAGTATTTT
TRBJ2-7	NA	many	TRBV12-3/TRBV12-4	CASSSLWEQYF	TGTGCCAGCAGTTCCCTGTGGGAGCAGTACTTC
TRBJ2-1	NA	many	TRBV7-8	CASSSRLSGAYNEQFF	TGTGCCAGCAGCTCCCGGCTTAGCGGAGCGTACAATGAGCAGTTCTTC
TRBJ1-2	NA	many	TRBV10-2	CASSEVQGGYTF	TGCGCCAGCAGTGAGGTCCAGGGGGGCTACACCTTC
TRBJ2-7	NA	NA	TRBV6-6	CASSYSGKPIYEQYF	TGTGCCAGCAGTTACTCCGGGAAACCTATCTATGAGCAGTACTTC
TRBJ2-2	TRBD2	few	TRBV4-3	CASSRGLAGSANTGKLFF	TGCGCCAGCAGCCGGGGACTAGCGGGTTCCGCGAACACCGGGAAGCTGTTTTTT
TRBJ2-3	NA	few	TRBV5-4	CASSLGQGKTQYF	TGTGCCAGCAGCTTGGGGCAAGGAAAGACGCAGTATTTT
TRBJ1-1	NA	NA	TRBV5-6	CASSLEKVKSTEAFF	TGTGCCAGCAGCTTGGAGAAGGTTAAGAGCACTGAAGCTTTCTTT
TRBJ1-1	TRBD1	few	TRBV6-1	CASSEGEGQGANTEAIF	TGTGCCAGCAGTGAAGGTGAAGGGCAGGGGGCTAACACTGAAGCTATCTTT
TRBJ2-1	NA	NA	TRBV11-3	CASSLGSVNEQFF	TGTGCCAGCAGTTTAGGGTCTGTGAATGAACAGTTCTTC
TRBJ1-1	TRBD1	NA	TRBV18	CASSPRGQTNTEAFF	TGTGCCAGCTCACCAAGGGGACAGACGAACACTGAAGCTTTCTTT
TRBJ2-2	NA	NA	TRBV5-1	CASSDRVPNAGSCFF	NA
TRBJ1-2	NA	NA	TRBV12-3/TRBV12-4	CAISSWDAGDYTF	TGTGCTATCAGTTCCTGGGACGCGGGGGACTACACCTTC
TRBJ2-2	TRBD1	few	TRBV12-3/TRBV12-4	CVSSPGAGGAGTGELFF	TGTGTCAGCAGCCCCGGGGCAGGGGGCGCGGGGACCGGGGAGCTGTTTTTT
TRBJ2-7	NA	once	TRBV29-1	CSVTSSSYKQYF	TGCAGCGTGACTTCATCTTCCTACAAGCAGTACTTC
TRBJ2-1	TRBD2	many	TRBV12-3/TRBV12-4	CASTGTSGRASYNEQFF	TGTGCCAGCACCGGGACTAGCGGGAGGGCCTCCTACAATGAGCAGTTCTTC
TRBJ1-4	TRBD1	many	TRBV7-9	CASSSPSDRVDEKLFF	TGTGCCAGCAGCTCCCCCTCGGACAGGGTTGATGAAAAACTGTTTTTT
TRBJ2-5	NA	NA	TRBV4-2	CVSSQGADTQYF	TGTGTCAGCAGCCAAGGGGCCGATACCCAGTACTTC
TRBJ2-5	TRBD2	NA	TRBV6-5	CASSVGLTGAEAQYF	TGTGCCAGTAGCGTGGGACTAACGGGAGCAGAGGCCCAGTACTTC
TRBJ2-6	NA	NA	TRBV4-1	CARSQAGANILIF	TGCGCCAGGAGCCAAGCTGGGGCTAACATCCTGATTTTC
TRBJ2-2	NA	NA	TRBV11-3	CASSKTRLVNSGELFF	TGTGCCAGCAGCAAAACACGACTGGTGAACTCCGGGGAGTTGTTTTTT
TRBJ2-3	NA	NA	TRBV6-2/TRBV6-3	CVSSYSSSGTDTQYF	TGCGTCAGCAGTTACTCGTCGTCGGGGACAGATACGCAGTATTTT
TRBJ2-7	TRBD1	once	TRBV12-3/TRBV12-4	CDSSMGTGGSDEKYF	TGTGACAGCAGTATGGGGACAGGGGGGTCCGACGAGAAGTACTTC
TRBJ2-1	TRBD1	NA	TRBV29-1	CSVEGGTGVHDEQSF	TGCAGCGTTGAAGGTGGGACAGGGGTCCACGATGAGCAGTCCTTC
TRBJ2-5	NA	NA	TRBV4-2	CASSRTDEYQETQYF	TGTGCCAGCAGCAGGACGGACGAGTACCAAGAGACCCAGTACTTC
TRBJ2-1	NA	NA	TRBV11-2	CVSSSTGIAQFF	TGTGTCAGCAGCTCGACCGGGATTGCGCAGTTCTTC
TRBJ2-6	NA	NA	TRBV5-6	CASSLNLHPAGANVLIF	TGTGCCAGCAGCTTGAATTTGCACCCCGCTGGGGCCAACGTCCTTATTTTC
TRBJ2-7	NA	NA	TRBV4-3	CASSRSMGLGVERYF	TGCGCCAGCAGCCGATCCATGGGGCTGGGGGTCGAGCGGTACTTC
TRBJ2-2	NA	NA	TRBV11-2	CASSLALGGANTGAVF	TGTGCCAGCAGTTTAGCATTAGGAGGGGCGAACACCGGAGCTGTTTTT
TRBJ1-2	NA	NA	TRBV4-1	CASSQGNRDYGYTF	TGCGCCAGCAGCCAAGGGAACAGGGACTATGGCTACACCTTT
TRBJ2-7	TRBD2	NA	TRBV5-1	CASSLTSGSSYEQHF	TGTGCCAGCAGCCTTACTAGCGGGAGCTCCTACGAGCAGCACTTC
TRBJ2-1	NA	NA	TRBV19	CVTGAPNGYNEQFF	TGTGTCACCGGCGCCCCAAACGGATACAATGAGCAGTTCTTC
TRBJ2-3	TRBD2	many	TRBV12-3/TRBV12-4	CASSLSRTSRYTQYF	TGTGCCAGCAGTCTCTCCCGGACTAGTAGGTATACGCAGTATTTT
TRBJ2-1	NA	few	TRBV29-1	CSVRPGGNEQFF	TGCAGTGTCCGTCCAGGGGGGAATGAGCAGTTCTTC
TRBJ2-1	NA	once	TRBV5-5	CASSPGQHSYNELFF	TGTGCCAGCAGCCCTGGACAGCATTCCTACAATGAGCTGTTCTTC
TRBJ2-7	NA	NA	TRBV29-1	CSVEEGGEQYF	TGCAGCGTTGAAGAGGGGGGTGAGCAGTACTTC
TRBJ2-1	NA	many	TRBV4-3	CASSQDPTGANEQFF	TGCGCCAGCAGCCAAGACCCTACGGGAGCCAATGAGCAGTTCTTC
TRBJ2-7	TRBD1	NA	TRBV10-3	CAISVLTGDYEQYF	TGTGCCATCAGTGTACTGACAGGGGACTACGAGCAGTACTTC
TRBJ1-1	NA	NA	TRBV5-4	CVSSLGRGGTNTETFF	TGTGTCAGCAGCTTGGGTCGAGGGGGGACGAACACTGAAACTTTCTTT
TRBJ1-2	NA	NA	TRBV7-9	CTSSPEGWLSQYGYTF	TGTACTAGCAGCCCCGAGGGCTGGCTGTCCCAGTATGGCTACACCTTC
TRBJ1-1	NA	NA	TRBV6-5	CANSGQFNTEAFF	TGTGCCAACAGCGGGCAGTTCAACACCGAAGCTTTCTTT
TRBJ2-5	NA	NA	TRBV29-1	CSVEYPVRETQYF	TGCAGTGTTGAATATCCTGTTCGGGAGACCCAGTACTTC
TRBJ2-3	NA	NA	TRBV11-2	CASSLGPGHANTISTDTQYF	TGTGCCAGCAGCTTAGGGCCAGGACATGCAAACACCATTAGCACAGATACCCAGTATTTT
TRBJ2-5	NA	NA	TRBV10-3	CAINEGQAGETQYF	TGTGCCATCAATGAAGGGCAGGCAGGGGAGACCCAGTACTTC
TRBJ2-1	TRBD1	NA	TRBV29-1	CSVIGQGTNDEQFF	TGCAGCGTGATCGGACAGGGGACCAACGATGAGCAGTTCTTC
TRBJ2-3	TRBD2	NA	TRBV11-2	CASSDSGRFTDAQYF	TGTGCCAGCAGTGATAGCGGGAGATTTACAGATGCGCAGTATTTT
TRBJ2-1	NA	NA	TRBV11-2	CASSLCRLVSELFF	TGTGCAAGCAGCCTATGCCGGCTAGTTAGTGAGCTGTTCTTC
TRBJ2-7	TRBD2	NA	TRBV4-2	CARSQDIAGASYEQYF	TGTGCCAGGAGCCAAGATATAGCGGGAGCCTCCTATGAGCAGTACTTC
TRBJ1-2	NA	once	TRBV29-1	CSVDDGTYRYTF	TGCAGCGTTGACGACGGAACCTATCGCTACACCTTC
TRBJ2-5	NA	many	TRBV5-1	CASSLDSVQETQYF	TGCGCCAGCAGCTTGGACAGCGTCCAAGAGACCCAGTACTTC
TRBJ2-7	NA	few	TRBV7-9	CASTLAGVWGNYEKYF	TGTGCCAGCACTTTAGCAGGGGTCTGGGGGAACTACGAGAAGTACTTC